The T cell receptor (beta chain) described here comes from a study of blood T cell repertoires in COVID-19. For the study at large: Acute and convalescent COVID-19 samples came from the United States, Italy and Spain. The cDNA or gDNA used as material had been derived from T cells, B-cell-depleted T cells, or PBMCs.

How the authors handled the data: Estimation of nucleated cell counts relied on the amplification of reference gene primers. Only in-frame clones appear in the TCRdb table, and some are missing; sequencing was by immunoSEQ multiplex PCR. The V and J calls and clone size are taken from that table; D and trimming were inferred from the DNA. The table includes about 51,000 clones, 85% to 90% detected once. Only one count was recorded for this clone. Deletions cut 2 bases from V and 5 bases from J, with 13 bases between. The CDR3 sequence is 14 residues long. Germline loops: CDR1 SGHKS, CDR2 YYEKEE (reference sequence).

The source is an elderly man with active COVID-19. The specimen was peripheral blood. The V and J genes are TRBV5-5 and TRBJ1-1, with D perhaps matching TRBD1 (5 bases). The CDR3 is CASSLRGSQTEAFF. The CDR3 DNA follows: TGTGCCAGCAGCTTAAGGGGTTCTCAGACTGAAGCTTTCTTT.